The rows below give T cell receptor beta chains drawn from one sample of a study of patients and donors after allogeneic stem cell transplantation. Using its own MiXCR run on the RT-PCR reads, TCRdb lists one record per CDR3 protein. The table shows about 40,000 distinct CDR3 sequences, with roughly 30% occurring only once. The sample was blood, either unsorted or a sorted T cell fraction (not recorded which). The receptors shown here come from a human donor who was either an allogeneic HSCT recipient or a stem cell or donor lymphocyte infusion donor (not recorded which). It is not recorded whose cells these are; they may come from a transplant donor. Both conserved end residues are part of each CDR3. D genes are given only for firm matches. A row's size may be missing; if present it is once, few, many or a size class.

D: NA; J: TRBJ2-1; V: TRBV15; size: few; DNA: TGTGCCACCAGCAGAGATCTAAGCGCTTATTCGTACAATGAGCAGTTCTTC; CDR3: CATSRDLSAYSYNEQFF
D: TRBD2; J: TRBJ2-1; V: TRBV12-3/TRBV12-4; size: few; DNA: TGTGCCAGCAGTCGAAGGGACTATTCCTCCTACAATGAGCAGTTCTTC; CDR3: CASSRRDYSSYNEQFF
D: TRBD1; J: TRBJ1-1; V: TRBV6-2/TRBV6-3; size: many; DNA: TGTGCCAGCAGGGGGGACAGCATGAACACTGAAGCTTTCTTT; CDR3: CASRGDSMNTEAFF
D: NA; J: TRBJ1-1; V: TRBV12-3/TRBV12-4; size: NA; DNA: TGTGCCAGCACCTCGGGCGAGGGGTGGACTGAAGCTTTCTTT; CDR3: CASTSGEGWTEAFF
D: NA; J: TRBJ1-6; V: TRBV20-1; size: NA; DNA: TGCAGTGCTAAACAGGGACCGATGGGTTCACCCCTCCACTTT; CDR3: CSAKQGPMGSPLHF
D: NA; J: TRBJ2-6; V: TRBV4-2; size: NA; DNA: TGTGCCAGCAGCCAAGATCTTAGGTTTGGGGCCAACGTCCTGACTTTC; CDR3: CASSQDLRFGANVLTF
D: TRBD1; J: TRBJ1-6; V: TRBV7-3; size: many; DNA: TGTGCCAGCAGCTTAAACCACGGGACAGGGAATTCACCCCTCCACTTT; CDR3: CASSLNHGTGNSPLHF
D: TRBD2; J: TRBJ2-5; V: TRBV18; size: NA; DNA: TGTGCCAGCTCGCTGACTAGCGGGAGACAAGAGACCCAGTACTTC; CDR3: CASSLTSGRQETQYF
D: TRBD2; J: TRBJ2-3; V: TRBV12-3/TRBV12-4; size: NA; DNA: TGTGCCAGCAGTCCCACAGAAGGACTAGTTTATACGCAGTATTTT; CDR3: CASSPTEGLVYTQYF
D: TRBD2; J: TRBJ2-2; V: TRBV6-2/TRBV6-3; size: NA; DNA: TGTGCCAGCAGTCACTACCCTAGCGGGGGAAACACCGGGGAGCTGTTTTTT; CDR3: CASSHYPSGGNTGELFF
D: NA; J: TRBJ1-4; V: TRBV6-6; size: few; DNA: TGTGCCAGCAGCCAGAGGTCCGGTGCAACTAATGAAAAACTGTTTTTT; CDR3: CASSQRSGATNEKLFF
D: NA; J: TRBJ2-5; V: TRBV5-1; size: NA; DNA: TGCGCCAGCAGCCGGACCGGGGAGGCCCAAGAGACCCAGTACTTC; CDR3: CASSRTGEAQETQYF
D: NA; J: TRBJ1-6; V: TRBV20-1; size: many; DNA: TGCAGTGCTTTCTCCTATAATTCACCCCTCCACTTT; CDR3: CSAFSYNSPLHF
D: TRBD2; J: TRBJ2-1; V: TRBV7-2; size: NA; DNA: TGTGCCAGCAGCCGGACTAGCGGGAGAAACAATGAGCAGTTCTTC; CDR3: CASSRTSGRNNEQFF
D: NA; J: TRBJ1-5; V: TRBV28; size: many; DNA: TGTGCCAGCAGTTTTTACAGAGATAGCAATCAGCCCCAGCATTTT; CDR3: CASSFYRDSNQPQHF
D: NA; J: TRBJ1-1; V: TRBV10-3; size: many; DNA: TGTGCCACCAGAGTATTCAATGTCATGAACACTGAAGCTTTCTTT; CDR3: CATRVFNVMNTEAFF
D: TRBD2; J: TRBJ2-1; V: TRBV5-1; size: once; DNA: TGCGCCAGCGGCACTAGCGGGAGGGGAGACAATGAGCAGTTCTTC; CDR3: CASGTSGRGDNEQFF
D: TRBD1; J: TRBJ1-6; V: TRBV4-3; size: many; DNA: TGCGCCAGCAGCCGAGACAGGGGGAGGGATTCACCCCTCCACTTT; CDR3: CASSRDRGRDSPLHF
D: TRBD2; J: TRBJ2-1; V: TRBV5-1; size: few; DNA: TGCGCCAGCAGCTTTAGTCTAGCGGGTGTCAATGAGCAGTTCTTC; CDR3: CASSFSLAGVNEQFF
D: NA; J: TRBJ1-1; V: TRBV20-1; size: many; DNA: TGCAGTGCGCGGACCTTTTGGGGGAGGACTGAAGCTTTCTTT; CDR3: CSARTFWGRTEAFF
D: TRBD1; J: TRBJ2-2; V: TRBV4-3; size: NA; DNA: TGCGCCAGCAGCTCCGGACAGGCCAACACCGGGGAGCTGTTTTTT; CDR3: CASSSGQANTGELFF
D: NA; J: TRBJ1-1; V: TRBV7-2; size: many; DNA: TGTGCCAGCAGCTTATTAGGGAGCCCTGAAGCTTTCTTT; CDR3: CASSLLGSPEAFF
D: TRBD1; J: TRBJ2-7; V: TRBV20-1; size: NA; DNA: TGCAGTGCTAGAGGTAGGACAGGGGGCACCTACGAGCAGTACTTC; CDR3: CSARGRTGGTYEQYF